Included here is one T cell receptor beta chain sequence, with context. Its antigen is unidentified. The sample originates from a study of cytomegalovirus exposure and HLA in healthy donors. Findings of the study overall: Researchers reportedly found TCR beta sequences accurately predicted most subjects' HLA-A and HLA-B alleles. The majority of CMV-associated TCR beta chains were reported as apparently HLA-restricted in a later analysis.

CDR3 length equals 16 residues. Per the germline V gene, CDR1 is MRHNA and CDR2 is SNTAGT. The trim removed 6 bases at V and 5 bases at J, leaving 15 bases unmatched. The study ran its PCR with 60 Vbeta and 13 Jbeta primers. Assay used: immunoSEQ multiplex PCR; TCRdb lists only in-frame clones, some missing. The sample has 150,000 to 200,000 clones, about 80% seen once. Sequencing input: PBMCs. The V gene is TRBV6-4, the J gene TRBJ2-5; 7 bases are shared with TRBD2. The clonotype comes from a young woman in good health and CMV-seropositive. The CDR3 spells CASSSVGEGHVETQYF. The CDR3 DNA is TGTGCCAGCAGCTCGGTCGGGGAGGGCCATGTGGAGACCCAGTACTTC.